Reported below is one T cell receptor beta chain. Its matching antigen is unknown. The CDR3 is 14 amino acids. The germline CDR1 and CDR2 sequences are MGHRA and YSYEKL. These data originate in a study of CXCR3-negative and CXCR3-positive naive CD8 T cells. General study points: CXCR3-negative naive cells had less hydrophobic TRB CDR3s than did CXCR3-positive naive cells. Both of the naive subsets showed about the same high diversity, but memory CD8+ cells had much less. Expression of CXCR3 was partially reduced after cryopreservation, and fresh PBMCs were used in most assays.

The study made its TRB cDNA libraries by 5' RACE, adding UMI labels. After re-calling the 5' RACE reads, TCRdb lists one entry per CDR3 protein, DNA absent. With approximately 120,000 distinct CDR3 sequences in the sample, the ten largest clones hold around 0.36%. Triplicate sorts of some 310,000 cells per CD8+ subset. The clonotype was recovered from a human donor in good health. Some clones in this sample may be carry-over from other donors' samples. This rearrangement joins TRBV4-1 to TRBJ1-6; the D call from TCRdb, TRBD1, cannot be confirmed without DNA. Sequences were obtained from naive CXCR3+ CD8+ T cells from blood. Regarding subset: CD45RO-CCR7+CD27+CD95- naive CD8+ T cells expressing CXCR3 (TNR3+). The CDR3 spells CASTSGQGAFRLHF.